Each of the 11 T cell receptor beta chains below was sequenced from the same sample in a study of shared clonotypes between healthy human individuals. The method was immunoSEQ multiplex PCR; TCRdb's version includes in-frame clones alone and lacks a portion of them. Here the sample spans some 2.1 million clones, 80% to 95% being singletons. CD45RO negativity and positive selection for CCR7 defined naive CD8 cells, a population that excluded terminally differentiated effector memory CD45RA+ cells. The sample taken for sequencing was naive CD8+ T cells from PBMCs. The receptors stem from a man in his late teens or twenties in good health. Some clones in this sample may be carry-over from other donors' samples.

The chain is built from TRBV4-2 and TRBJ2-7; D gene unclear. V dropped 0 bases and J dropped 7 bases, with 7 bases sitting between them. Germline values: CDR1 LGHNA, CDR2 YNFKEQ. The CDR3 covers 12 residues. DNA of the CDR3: TGTGCCAGCAGCCAAGATCTGGAAGAGCAGTACTTC. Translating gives CASSQDLEEQYF.

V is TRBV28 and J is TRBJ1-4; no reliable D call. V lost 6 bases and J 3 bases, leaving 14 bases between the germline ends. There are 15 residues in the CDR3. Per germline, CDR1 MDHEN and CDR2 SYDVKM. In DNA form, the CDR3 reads TGTGCCAGCAGCCGGTGGAGGGCTGCTAATGAAAAACTGTTTTTT. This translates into CASSRWRAANEKLFF.

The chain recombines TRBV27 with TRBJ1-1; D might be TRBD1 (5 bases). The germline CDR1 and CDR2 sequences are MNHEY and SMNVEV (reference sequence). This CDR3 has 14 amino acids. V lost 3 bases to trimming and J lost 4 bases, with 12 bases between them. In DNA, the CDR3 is TGTGCCAGCAGTTTTCGGGGGGGAGGCACTGAAGCTTTCTTT. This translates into CASSFRGGGTEAFF.

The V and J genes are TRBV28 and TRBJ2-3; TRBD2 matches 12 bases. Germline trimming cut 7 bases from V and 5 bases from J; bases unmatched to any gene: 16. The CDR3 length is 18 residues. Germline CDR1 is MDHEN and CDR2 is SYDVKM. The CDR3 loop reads CASNDPRLAGVPRDTQYF. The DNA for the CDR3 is TGTGCCAGCAACGACCCCCGACTAGCGGGAGTCCCCAGAGATACGCAGTATTTT.

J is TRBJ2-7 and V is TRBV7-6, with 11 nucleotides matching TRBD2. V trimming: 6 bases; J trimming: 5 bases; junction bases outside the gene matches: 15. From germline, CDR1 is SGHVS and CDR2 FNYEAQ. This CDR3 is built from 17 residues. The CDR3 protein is CASRPAVSGTSGNEQYF. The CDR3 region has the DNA TGTGCCAGCAGACCGGCCGTGAGCGGGACTAGCGGCAACGAGCAGTACTTC.

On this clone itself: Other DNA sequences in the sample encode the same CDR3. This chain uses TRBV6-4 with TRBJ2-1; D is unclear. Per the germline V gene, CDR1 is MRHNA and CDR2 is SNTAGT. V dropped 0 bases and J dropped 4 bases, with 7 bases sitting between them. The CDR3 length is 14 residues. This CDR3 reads CASSDSGGYNEQFF. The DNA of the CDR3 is TGTGCCAGCAGTGACTCCGGCGGTTACAATGAGCAGTTCTTC.

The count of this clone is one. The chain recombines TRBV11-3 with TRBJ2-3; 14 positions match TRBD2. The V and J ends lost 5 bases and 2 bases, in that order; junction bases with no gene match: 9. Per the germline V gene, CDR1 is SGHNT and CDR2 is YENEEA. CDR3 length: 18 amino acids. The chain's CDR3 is CASSRVGTSGRYTDTQYF. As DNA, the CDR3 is TGTGCCAGCAGCCGGGTGGGGACTAGCGGGAGATACACAGATACGCAGTATTTT.

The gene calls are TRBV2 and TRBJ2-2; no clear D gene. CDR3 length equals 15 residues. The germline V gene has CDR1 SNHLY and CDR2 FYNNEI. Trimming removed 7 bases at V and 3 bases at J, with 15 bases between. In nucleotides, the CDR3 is TGTGCCAGCACGCCCTTAGGGTCCCACACCGGGGAGCTGTTTTTT. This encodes CASTPLGSHTGELFF.

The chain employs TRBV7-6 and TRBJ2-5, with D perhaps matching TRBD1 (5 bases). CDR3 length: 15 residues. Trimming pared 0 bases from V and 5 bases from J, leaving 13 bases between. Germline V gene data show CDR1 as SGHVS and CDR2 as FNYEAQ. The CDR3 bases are TGTGCCAGCAGCTTAGCCAGGGATGTTTTGGAGACCCAGTACTTC. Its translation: CASSLARDVLETQYF.

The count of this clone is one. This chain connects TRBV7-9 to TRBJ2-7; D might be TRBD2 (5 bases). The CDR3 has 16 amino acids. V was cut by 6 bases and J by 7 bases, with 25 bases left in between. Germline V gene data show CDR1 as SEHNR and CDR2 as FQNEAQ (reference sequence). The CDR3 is CASSPREPGTPVEQYF. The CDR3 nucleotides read TGTGCCAGCAGTCCTCGGGAACCGGGAACGCCGGTTGAGCAGTACTTC.

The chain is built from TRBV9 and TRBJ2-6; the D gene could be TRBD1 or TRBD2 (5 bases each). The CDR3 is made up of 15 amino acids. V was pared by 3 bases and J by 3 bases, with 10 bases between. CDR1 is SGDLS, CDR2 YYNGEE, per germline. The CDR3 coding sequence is TGTGCCAGCAGCGAGAGGGGTTTTGGGGCCAACGTCCTGACTTTC. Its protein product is CASSERGFGANVLTF.